Listed below are T cell receptor beta chains from one sample, sequenced in a study of blood T cell repertoires in COVID-19. Some clones are missing from TCRdb's copy, which holds only in-frame ones; the method was immunoSEQ multiplex PCR. Counted here are over 200,000 clones, approximately 90% occurring once; the ten biggest clones make up 0.82%. Sequencing was carried out using peripheral blood. The receptors stem from a man in his 60s with COVID-19, enrolled during active disease. Each CDR3 is given with its conserved first and last residue. The D gene is left open where the match is weak. Clone sizes are given selectively: once, few, many, or a class where the clone is expanded.

abundance: NA
j_gene: TRBJ2-7
v_gene: TRBV6-5
d_gene: NA
CDR3nt: TGTGCCAGCAGTTACTCTGGCAGGGCCCTTTACGAGCAGTACTTC
CDR3aa: CASSYSGRALYEQYF

abundance: NA
j_gene: TRBJ1-2
v_gene: TRBV5-1
d_gene: NA
CDR3nt: TGCGCCAGCAGCTTGGGACAGACCTGGGATGGCTACACCTTC
CDR3aa: CASSLGQTWDGYTF

abundance: NA
j_gene: TRBJ2-7
v_gene: TRBV6-2/TRBV6-3
d_gene: NA
CDR3nt: TGTGCCAGCAGTTGGGACTTTAGCTCCTACGAGCAGTACTTC
CDR3aa: CASSWDFSSYEQYF

abundance: few
j_gene: TRBJ2-5
v_gene: TRBV24-1
d_gene: NA
CDR3nt: TGTGCCACCAGTGACCCCGAAATCTTCCGGGTCCAAGAGACCCAGTACTTC
CDR3aa: CATSDPEIFRVQETQYF

abundance: NA
j_gene: TRBJ2-6
v_gene: TRBV7-3
d_gene: TRBD1
CDR3nt: TGTGCCAGCCAGGGGGCAAAAAGTGGTGGGGCCAACGTCCTGACTTTC
CDR3aa: CASQGAKSGGANVLTF

abundance: NA
j_gene: TRBJ1-2
v_gene: TRBV24-1
d_gene: NA
CDR3nt: TGTGCCACCAGTGATCCTCGCGGTTTGGAGATTAACTATGGCTACACCTTC
CDR3aa: CATSDPRGLEINYGYTF

abundance: NA
j_gene: TRBJ2-1
v_gene: TRBV6-2/TRBV6-3
d_gene: TRBD1
CDR3nt: TGTGCCAGCAGTTACTCGAGGGGGCAGGGATTTTACAATGAGCAGTTCTTC
CDR3aa: CASSYSRGQGFYNEQFF

abundance: NA
j_gene: TRBJ1-2
v_gene: TRBV19
d_gene: TRBD1
CDR3nt: TGTGCCAGTACCTTAAATGAAGGGACAGGGACCTATGGCTACACCTTC
CDR3aa: CASTLNEGTGTYGYTF

abundance: NA
j_gene: TRBJ1-5
v_gene: TRBV10-3
d_gene: NA
CDR3nt: TGTGCCATCAGTGAGTTCCAGGGAACTCCTAGCAATCAGCCCCAGCATTTT
CDR3aa: CAISEFQGTPSNQPQHF

abundance: once
j_gene: TRBJ2-7
v_gene: TRBV28
d_gene: NA
CDR3nt: TGTGCCAGCAGTCCCCCGCTAAGTTCCTCCTACGAGCAGTACTTC
CDR3aa: CASSPPLSSSYEQYF

abundance: once
j_gene: TRBJ2-1
v_gene: TRBV7-7
d_gene: TRBD2
CDR3nt: TGTGCTAGCAGCTCTGGTACGGGACTACAACACAATGAGCAGTTCTTC
CDR3aa: CASSSGTGLQHNEQFF

abundance: NA
j_gene: TRBJ2-1
v_gene: TRBV4-2
d_gene: NA
CDR3nt: TGTGCCAGCAGCCACCGGGACAGCGTGGAGGGTAATGAGCAGTTCTTC
CDR3aa: CASSHRDSVEGNEQFF

abundance: NA
j_gene: TRBJ2-2
v_gene: TRBV5-1
d_gene: TRBD1
CDR3nt: TGCGCCAGCAGGCAGGGACAGGGTTACACCGGGGAGCTGTTTTTT
CDR3aa: CASRQGQGYTGELFF

abundance: NA
j_gene: TRBJ1-1
v_gene: TRBV18
d_gene: NA
CDR3nt: TGTGCCAGCTCATCTCCGGTCCCAACTGAAGCTTTCTTT
CDR3aa: CASSSPVPTEAFF

abundance: NA
j_gene: TRBJ2-3
v_gene: TRBV6-2/TRBV6-3
d_gene: NA
CDR3nt: TGTGCCAGCAGTTCGAGGGCCGATACGCAGTATTTT
CDR3aa: CASSSRADTQYF

abundance: once
j_gene: TRBJ1-2
v_gene: TRBV28
d_gene: NA
CDR3nt: TGTGCCAGCAGTAGCACAGGGAAGGCTAACTATGGCTACACCTTC
CDR3aa: CASSSTGKANYGYTF

abundance: NA
j_gene: TRBJ1-1
v_gene: TRBV29-1
d_gene: TRBD1
CDR3nt: TGCAGCGTTGAACTCGAGGACAGGCCAGCTTTCTTT
CDR3aa: CSVELEDRPAFF

abundance: NA
j_gene: TRBJ1-2
v_gene: TRBV6-6
d_gene: TRBD1
CDR3nt: TGTGCCAGCAGTATGCGGACAGGGGACTATGGCTACACCTTC
CDR3aa: CASSMRTGDYGYTF

abundance: NA
j_gene: TRBJ2-2
v_gene: TRBV24-1
d_gene: NA
CDR3nt: TGTGCCACCAGTGAGGACGGAGGACTGTTTTTT
CDR3aa: CATSEDGGLFF

abundance: NA
j_gene: TRBJ2-3
v_gene: TRBV12-3/TRBV12-4
d_gene: NA
CDR3nt: TGTGCCAGCAGTTTAAGGGGGGATACGCAGTATTTT
CDR3aa: CASSLRGDTQYF

abundance: NA
j_gene: TRBJ2-2
v_gene: TRBV4-3
d_gene: TRBD2
CDR3nt: TGCGCCAGCAGCCAAGATCAGGGACTAGCGGGAGCCGGGGAGCTGTTTTTT
CDR3aa: CASSQDQGLAGAGELFF

abundance: NA
j_gene: TRBJ1-2
v_gene: TRBV18
d_gene: TRBD1
CDR3nt: TGTGCCAGCTCACCTCCAGGGGGCCAAGGCTACACCTTC
CDR3aa: CASSPPGGQGYTF

abundance: once
j_gene: TRBJ2-3
v_gene: TRBV29-1
d_gene: NA
CDR3nt: TGCAGCTTTCAGCGGGCCTCTAGCACAGATACGCAGTATTTT
CDR3aa: CSFQRASSTDTQYF

abundance: NA
j_gene: TRBJ1-5
v_gene: TRBV24-1
d_gene: TRBD1
CDR3nt: TGTGCCACCAGTGACCAAGGGACAGGGAATCAGCCCCAGCATTTT
CDR3aa: CATSDQGTGNQPQHF

abundance: NA
j_gene: TRBJ2-2
v_gene: TRBV10-2
d_gene: TRBD2
CDR3nt: TGCGCCAGCAGCGCTAGCGGTACCACCGGGGAGCTGTTTTTT
CDR3aa: CASSASGTTGELFF

abundance: NA
j_gene: TRBJ1-5
v_gene: TRBV6-5
d_gene: TRBD1
CDR3nt: TGTGCCAGCAGCTGGGACAGGGGCAATCAGCCCCAGCATTTT
CDR3aa: CASSWDRGNQPQHF

abundance: NA
j_gene: TRBJ1-4
v_gene: TRBV7-9
d_gene: NA
CDR3nt: TGTGCCAGCAGCGGCTCCGGGACACCGGGTGAAAAACTGTTTTTT
CDR3aa: CASSGSGTPGEKLFF

abundance: NA
j_gene: TRBJ1-1
v_gene: TRBV10-1
d_gene: NA
CDR3nt: TGCGCCAGCAGTCCACAGGACATGAACACTGAAGCTTTCTTT
CDR3aa: CASSPQDMNTEAFF

abundance: NA
j_gene: TRBJ1-2
v_gene: TRBV9
d_gene: TRBD1
CDR3nt: TGTGCCAGCAGCTCTCGACAGGGCCATGGCTACACCTTC
CDR3aa: CASSSRQGHGYTF

abundance: NA
j_gene: TRBJ2-7
v_gene: TRBV9
d_gene: NA
CDR3nt: TGTGCCAGCGCCCGAATTGGGACAACCGAGCAGTACTTC
CDR3aa: CASARIGTTEQYF

abundance: NA
j_gene: TRBJ2-2
v_gene: TRBV18
d_gene: TRBD1
CDR3nt: TGTGCCAGCTCAAAGTATGCCGGGACAGGGTCCCACGGGGAGCTGTTTTTT
CDR3aa: CASSKYAGTGSHGELFF

abundance: NA
j_gene: TRBJ2-3
v_gene: TRBV21-1
d_gene: NA
CDR3nt: TGTGCCAGCAGCAAAATGTTGAAAGGCTACTTCTCGGAGGATACGCAGTATTTT
CDR3aa: CASSKMLKGYFSEDTQYF

abundance: NA
j_gene: TRBJ1-5
v_gene: TRBV2
d_gene: NA
CDR3nt: TGTGCCAGCAGCCCCGGGACAAAGAATCAGCCCCAGCATTTT
CDR3aa: CASSPGTKNQPQHF

abundance: NA
j_gene: TRBJ2-1
v_gene: TRBV4-1
d_gene: TRBD1
CDR3nt: TGCGCCAGCAGCGAAACCGGGACAGGGTCCTACAATGAGCAGTTCTTC
CDR3aa: CASSETGTGSYNEQFF

abundance: NA
j_gene: TRBJ2-1
v_gene: TRBV11-2
d_gene: NA
CDR3nt: TGTGCCAGCAGCTTCGGGTTGCGGGACAATGAGCAGTTCTTC
CDR3aa: CASSFGLRDNEQFF

abundance: NA
j_gene: TRBJ2-1
v_gene: TRBV7-6
d_gene: TRBD2
CDR3nt: TGTGCCAGCAGCAGACTAACCCCAACGGGGGGTACTCCCTCCTACAATGAGCAGTTCTTC
CDR3aa: CASSRLTPTGGTPSYNEQFF

abundance: NA
j_gene: TRBJ2-7
v_gene: TRBV28
d_gene: TRBD2
CDR3nt: TGTGCCAGCAGAGCGGGAGGGAGCTCCTACGAGCAGTACTTC
CDR3aa: CASRAGGSSYEQYF

abundance: NA
j_gene: TRBJ2-7
v_gene: TRBV27
d_gene: TRBD2
CDR3nt: TGTGCCAGCAGTCCAGGCAGCAGCGGGAGATCCAACGAGCAGTACTTC
CDR3aa: CASSPGSSGRSNEQYF

abundance: NA
j_gene: TRBJ1-1
v_gene: TRBV6-2/TRBV6-3
d_gene: NA
CDR3nt: TGTGCCAGCACCCCTTCGACAAAGAACACTGAAGCTTTCTTT
CDR3aa: CASTPSTKNTEAFF

abundance: NA
j_gene: TRBJ2-3
v_gene: TRBV5-4
d_gene: TRBD2
CDR3nt: TGTGCCAGCAGCTCATCTCTTACTAGCGGGGGTGGCACAGATACGCAGTATTTT
CDR3aa: CASSSSLTSGGGTDTQYF

abundance: NA
j_gene: TRBJ2-2
v_gene: TRBV27
d_gene: NA
CDR3nt: TGTGCCAGCAGTTTAGCGGGGTACGCCCACGGGGAGCTGTTTTTT
CDR3aa: CASSLAGYAHGELFF

abundance: NA
j_gene: TRBJ2-1
v_gene: TRBV19
d_gene: TRBD2
CDR3nt: TGTGCCAGTAGACCCCTTAGCGGGACCCCCTCCTACAATGAGCAGTTCTTC
CDR3aa: CASRPLSGTPSYNEQFF

abundance: NA
j_gene: TRBJ2-1
v_gene: TRBV9
d_gene: TRBD2
CDR3nt: TGTGCCAGCAGTCGGACTAGCGGGGGCCTGAGCTCCTACAATGAGCAGTTCTTC
CDR3aa: CASSRTSGGLSSYNEQFF

abundance: NA
j_gene: TRBJ1-4
v_gene: TRBV28
d_gene: TRBD1
CDR3nt: TGTGCCAGCAGGCTGACAGGGCCCAATGAAAAACTGTTTTTT
CDR3aa: CASRLTGPNEKLFF

abundance: NA
j_gene: TRBJ1-2
v_gene: TRBV7-9
d_gene: NA
CDR3nt: TGTGCCAGCAGTATAGACGGGATTAACTATGGCTACACCTTC
CDR3aa: CASSIDGINYGYTF

abundance: NA
j_gene: TRBJ2-1
v_gene: TRBV7-7
d_gene: TRBD2
CDR3nt: TGTGCTAGCAGCTCCCCAGGGACTAGCGGGAGAGGGTCCTACAATGAGCAGTTCTTC
CDR3aa: CASSSPGTSGRGSYNEQFF